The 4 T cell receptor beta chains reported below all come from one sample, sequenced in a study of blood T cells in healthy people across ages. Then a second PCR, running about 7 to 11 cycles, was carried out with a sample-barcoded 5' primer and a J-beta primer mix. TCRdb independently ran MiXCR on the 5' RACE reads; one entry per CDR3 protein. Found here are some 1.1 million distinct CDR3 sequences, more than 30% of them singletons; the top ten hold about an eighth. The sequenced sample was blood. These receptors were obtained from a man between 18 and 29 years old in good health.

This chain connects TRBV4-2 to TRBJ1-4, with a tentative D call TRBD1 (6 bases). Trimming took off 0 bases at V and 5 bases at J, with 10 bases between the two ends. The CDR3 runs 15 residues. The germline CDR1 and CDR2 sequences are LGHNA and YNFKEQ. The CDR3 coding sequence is TGTGCCAGCAGCCAAGAAGGACAGACCAATGAAAAACTGTTTTTT. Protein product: CASSQEGQTNEKLFF.

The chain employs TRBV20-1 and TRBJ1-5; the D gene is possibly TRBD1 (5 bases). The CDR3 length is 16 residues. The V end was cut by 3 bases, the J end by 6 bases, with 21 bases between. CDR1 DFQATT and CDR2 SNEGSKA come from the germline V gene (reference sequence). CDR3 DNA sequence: TGCAGTGCTAGTGTCCGGGACGGGACGGCAGGTCAGCCCCAGCATTTT. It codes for CSASVRDGTAGQPQHF.

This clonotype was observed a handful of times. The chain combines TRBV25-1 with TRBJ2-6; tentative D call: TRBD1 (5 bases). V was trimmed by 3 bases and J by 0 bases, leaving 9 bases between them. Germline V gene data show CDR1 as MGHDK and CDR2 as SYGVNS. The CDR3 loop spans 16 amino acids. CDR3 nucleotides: TGTGCCAGCAGTGACCGCAGGGCCTCTGGGGCCAACGTCCTGACTTTC. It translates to CASSDRRASGANVLTF. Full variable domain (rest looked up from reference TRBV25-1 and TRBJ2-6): EADIYQTPRYLVIGTGKKITLECSQTMGHDKMYWYQQDPGMELHLIHYSYGVNSTEKGDLSSESTVSRIRTEHFPLTLESARPSHTSQYLCASSDRRASGANVLTFGAGSRLTVL.

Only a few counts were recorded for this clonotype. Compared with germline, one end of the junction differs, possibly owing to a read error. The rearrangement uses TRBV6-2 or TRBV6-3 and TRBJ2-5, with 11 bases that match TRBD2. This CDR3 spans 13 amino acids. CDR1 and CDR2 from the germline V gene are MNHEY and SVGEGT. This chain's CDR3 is CASSDSGGLAGYF. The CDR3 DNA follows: TGTGCCAGCAGTGACTCGGGAGGACTAGCGGGGTACTTC.